This entry features one T cell receptor beta chain sequence. This sample was taken from a study of blood T cell repertoires in COVID-19. Study details: Samples taken during acute and convalescent COVID-19 were collected in the United States, Italy and Spain. From T cells, B-cell-depleted T cells, or PBMCs came the material, which was cDNA or gDNA.

CDR3 length: 16 amino acids. V was shortened by 0 bases and J by 1 base, with 13 bases between the two germline ends. Germline V gene lookup returns CDR1 LGHNA and CDR2 YSLEER. Original processing methods: Reference gene primer amplification yielded estimated nucleated cell counts. The repertoire was sequenced with immunoSEQ multiplex PCR; TCRdb's copy has only in-frame clones and lacks some. V and J calls and clone size are as listed in that table; D and trimming were resolved from the DNA. The data contain about 150,000 clones, more than 75% of them singletons. The rearrangement links TRBV4-3 to TRBJ2-7; D is perhaps TRBD2 (6 bases). This TCR came from a man in his sixties who had recovered from COVID-19. The sequenced sample was peripheral blood. CDR3 sequence (DNA): TGCGCCAGCAGCCAAGATCAAGGCGGGGTTTCCTACGAGCAGTACTTC. Amino acids: CASSQDQGGVSYEQYF.